This record covers a single T cell receptor (beta chain). The CDR3 loop spans 15 amino acids. The germline CDR1 and CDR2 sequences are KGHSH and LQKENI. V shed 2 bases and J 7 bases; nucleotides not matched to a gene: 7. This record comes from a study of blood T cell repertoires in COVID-19. The wider study: Spain, Italy and the United States supplied samples that represented acute and convalescent COVID-19. The cDNA or gDNA used as material had been derived from T cells, B-cell-depleted T cells, or PBMCs.

Per the original methods: Reference gene primer amplification yielded estimated nucleated cell counts. Profiling relied on immunoSEQ multiplex PCR, and the TCRdb table lists in-frame clones only, not all of them. D and trimming come from the DNA, and the V and J calls and clone size come from that table. The table records around 140,000 clones, around 82% of them present only once. V gene TRBV18 combines with J gene TRBJ2-1, with TRBD1 matching over 8 bases. Source material: peripheral blood. This TCR was sampled from a human donor in a cohort sampled during active COVID-19. CDR3 DNA sequence: TGTGCCAGCTCACCAATGGGACAGGCCGGGAATGAGCAGTTCTTC. This sequence encodes CASSPMGQAGNEQFF.